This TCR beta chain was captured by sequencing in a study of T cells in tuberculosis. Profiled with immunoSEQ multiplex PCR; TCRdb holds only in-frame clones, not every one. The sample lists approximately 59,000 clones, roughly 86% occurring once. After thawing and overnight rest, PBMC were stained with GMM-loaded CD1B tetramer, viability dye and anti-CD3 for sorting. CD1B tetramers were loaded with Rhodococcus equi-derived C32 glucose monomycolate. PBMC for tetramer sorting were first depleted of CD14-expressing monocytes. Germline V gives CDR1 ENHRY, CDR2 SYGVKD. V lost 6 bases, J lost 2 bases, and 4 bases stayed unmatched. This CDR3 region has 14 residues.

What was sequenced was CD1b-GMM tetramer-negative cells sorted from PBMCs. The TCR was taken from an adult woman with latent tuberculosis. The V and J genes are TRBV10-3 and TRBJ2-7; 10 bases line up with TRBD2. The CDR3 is CAISGLAAPYEQYF. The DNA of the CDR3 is TGTGCCATCAGCGGACTAGCGGCCCCCTACGAGCAGTACTTC.